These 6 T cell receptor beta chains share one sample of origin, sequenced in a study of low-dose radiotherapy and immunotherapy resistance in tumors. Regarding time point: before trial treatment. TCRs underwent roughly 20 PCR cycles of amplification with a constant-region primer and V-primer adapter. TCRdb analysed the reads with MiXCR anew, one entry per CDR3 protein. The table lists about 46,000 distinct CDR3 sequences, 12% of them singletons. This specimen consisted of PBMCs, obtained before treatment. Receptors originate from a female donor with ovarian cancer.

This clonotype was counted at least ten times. This CDR3 is CAISDGMKGNEQFF. In DNA, the CDR3 is TGTGCCATCAGTGACGGGATGAAAGGCAATGAGCAGTTCTTC. This chain uses TRBV10-3 with TRBJ2-1, with D tentatively TRBD2 (5 bases). Trimming took off 3 bases at V and 6 bases at J, with 12 bases between the two ends. Germline values: CDR1 ENHRY, CDR2 SYGVKD. The CDR3 consists of 14 residues.

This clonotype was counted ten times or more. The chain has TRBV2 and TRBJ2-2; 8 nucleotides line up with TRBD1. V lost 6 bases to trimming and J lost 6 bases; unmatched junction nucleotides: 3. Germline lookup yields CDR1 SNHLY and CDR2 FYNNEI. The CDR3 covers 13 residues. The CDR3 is CASSPTGAGELFF. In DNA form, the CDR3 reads TGTGCCAGCAGCCCGACAGGGGCCGGGGAGCTGTTTTTT.

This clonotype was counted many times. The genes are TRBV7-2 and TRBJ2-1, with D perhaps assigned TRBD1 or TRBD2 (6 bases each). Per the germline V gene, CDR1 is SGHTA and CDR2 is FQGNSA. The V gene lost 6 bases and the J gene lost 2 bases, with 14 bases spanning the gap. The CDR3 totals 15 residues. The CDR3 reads CASSLKRGAYNEQFF. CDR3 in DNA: TGTGCCAGCAGTTTAAAGAGGGGGGCCTACAATGAGCAGTTCTTC.

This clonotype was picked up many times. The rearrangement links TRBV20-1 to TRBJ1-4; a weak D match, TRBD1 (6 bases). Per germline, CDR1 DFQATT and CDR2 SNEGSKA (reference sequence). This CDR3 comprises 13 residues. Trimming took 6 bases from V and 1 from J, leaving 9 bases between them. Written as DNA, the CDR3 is TGCAGTGCAGAGGGGGAAACTAATGAAAAACTGTTTTTT. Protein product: CSAEGETNEKLFF.

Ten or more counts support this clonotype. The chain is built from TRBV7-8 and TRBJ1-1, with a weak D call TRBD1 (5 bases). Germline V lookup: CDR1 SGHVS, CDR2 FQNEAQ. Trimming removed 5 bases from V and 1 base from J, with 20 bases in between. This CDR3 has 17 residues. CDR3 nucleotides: TGTGCCAGCAGCCCCCCCACAATGGGGCAGCCGAACACTGAAGCTTTCTTT. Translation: CASSPPTMGQPNTEAFF.

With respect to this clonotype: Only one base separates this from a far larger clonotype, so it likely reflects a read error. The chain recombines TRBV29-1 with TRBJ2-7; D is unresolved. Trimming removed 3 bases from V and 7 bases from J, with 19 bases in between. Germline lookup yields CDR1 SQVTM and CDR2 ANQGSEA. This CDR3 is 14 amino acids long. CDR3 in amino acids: CSVDRRPSYNEQYF. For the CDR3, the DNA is TGCAGCGTTGACCGCCGACCATCCTACAATGAGCAGTACTTC.